This entry concerns a single TCR beta chain. One base away lies a much larger clone, so this may be a sequencing read error. These data come from a study of glioma-infiltrating T cells. The length of the CDR3 is 15 residues. Germline V gene sequence: CDR1 SEHNR, CDR2 FQNEAQ (reference sequence). Amplification of TCR alpha and beta CDR3 regions from RNA used iRepertoire nested multiplex PCR. Each CDR3 protein gets one entry after TCRdb re-called the multiplex PCR reads with MiXCR. The sample includes fewer than 200,000 distinct CDR3 sequences, roughly 32% of them seen just once. The specimen sequenced was glioma tissue, nonneoplastic brain tissue, or PBMCs (not recorded which). The sequence came from a human donor with low-grade glioma or glioblastoma, undergoing nonglioma brain surgery, or in good health (not recorded which). The chain is built from TRBV7-9 and TRBJ1-6; maybe TRBD1 (5 bases). CDR3 loop: CASSYPGGGNSPIHF. As DNA, the CDR3 is TGTGCCAGCAGCTACCCCGGGGGGGGTAATTCACCCATCCACTTT.